The 8 T cell receptor beta chains given below trace back to one sample, sequenced in a study of cytomegalovirus exposure and HLA in healthy donors. Primers: 60 Vbeta forward and 13 Jbeta reverse. Here immunoSEQ multiplex PCR was the method, and the copy in TCRdb shows in-frame clones only, minus some. The sample records approximately 90,000 clones, over 70% being singletons. The material sequenced was PBMCs. The receptors shown here come from a woman between 35 and 50 years old in good health and CMV-seronegative.

J is TRBJ2-2 and V is TRBV18; 7 bases match TRBD1. V was pared by 2 bases and J by 5 bases, with 5 bases of the junction left unmatched. CDR1 and CDR2 (germline): KGHSH, LQKENI. The CDR3 extends over 15 amino acids. The CDR3 region has the DNA TGTGCCAGCTCACCAGGAATGACAGGGACCGGGGAGCTGTTTTTT. Its translation: CASSPGMTGTGELFF.

The CDR3, as DNA: TGTGCCAGCAGCCGTGCAGCGGTGACACTGCAAGAGACCCAGTACTTC. Translated, it gives CASSRAAVTLQETQYF. The chain recombines TRBV7-9 with TRBJ2-5, with a weak D call TRBD2 (5 bases). Trimming pared 5 bases from V and 2 bases from J, leaving 18 bases between. The CDR3 contains 16 residues. Per the germline V gene, CDR1 is SEHNR and CDR2 is FQNEAQ (reference sequence). Full variable domain (missing parts from reference TRBV7-9 and TRBJ2-5): DTGVSQNPRHKITKRGQNVTFRCDPISEHNRLYWYRQTLGQGPEFLTYFQNEAQLEKSRLLSDRFSAERPKGSFSTLEIQRTEQGDSAMYLCASSRAAVTLQETQYFGPGTRLLVL.

This clone has only one observation. The rearrangement joins TRBV7-8 to TRBJ1-5; possible D gene TRBD1, 5 bases. The CDR3 is made up of 14 amino acids. Deletions cut 5 bases from V and 5 bases from J, with 13 bases between. The germline V gene has CDR1 SGHVS and CDR2 FQNEAQ. DNA for the CDR3: TGTGCCAGCAGCAAAGGGGTCAGCTATCAGCCCCAGCATTTT. Amino acid sequence: CASSKGVSYQPQHF.

This chain connects TRBV18 to TRBJ2-7, with TRBD1 as a possible D gene (6 bases). In germline, CDR1 is KGHSH, CDR2 LQKENI. V lost 0 bases, J lost 3 bases, and 15 bases lay in between. The CDR3 spans 16 residues. The CDR3 sequence: CASSPPEWTDYYEQYF. The CDR3 nucleotides read TGTGCCAGCTCACCACCAGAGTGGACAGACTACTACGAGCAGTACTTC.

The J gene is TRBJ2-2, the V gene TRBV19; 8 bases align to TRBD1. CDR3 length: 15 amino acids. From germline, CDR1 is LNHDA and CDR2 SQIVND (reference sequence). V gave up 6 bases and J gave up 5 bases; unmatched junction bases: 8. For the CDR3, the DNA is TGTGCCAGTAGCCCAAAGACAGGGGCAACCGGGGAGCTGTTTTTT. This sequence encodes CASSPKTGATGELFF.

The CDR3 bases are TGTGCCAGCAGCGTATCCCCCGGTCAGCCCCAGCATTTT. Translation gives CASSVSPGQPQHF. This chain connects TRBV9 to TRBJ1-5, with D hard to call. Germline values: CDR1 SGDLS, CDR2 YYNGEE. CDR3 size: 13 residues. V lost 1 base and J 6 bases, leaving 8 bases between the germline ends.

The V call is TRBV6-5, the J call TRBJ2-5, with TRBD1 identical over 10 bases. The closer fit of TRBJ2-7 to the DNA end suggests the J call may be wrong. This CDR3 has 14 amino acids. Germline V gene data show CDR1 as MNHEY and CDR2 as SVGAGI. Here the CDR3 DNA reads TGTGCCAGCGGTACCGGGACAGGGGTAGACGAGCAGTACTTC. It codes for CASGTGTGVDEQYF.

As DNA, the CDR3 is TGTGCCAGCAGTTATTCCGACAGGGGGCCCAATGAGCAGTTCTTC. It specifies CASSYSDRGPNEQFF. The chain couples TRBV6-6 to TRBJ2-1; 10 bases are a match to TRBD1. V lost 3 bases to trimming and J lost 6 bases; unmatched junction nucleotides: 5. CDR1 is MNHNY and CDR2 is SVGAGI in the germline V gene (reference sequence). The CDR3 extends over 15 amino acids.